One sample yielded the 17 T cell receptor beta chains listed below, sequenced in a study of shared clonotypes between healthy human individuals. The table came from immunoSEQ multiplex PCR; TCRdb's copy has only in-frame clones and leaves some out. The sample holds roughly 2 million clones, roughly 95% seen once. The source material was naive CD4+ T cells sorted from blood. Subset of the sample: CD45RA+ positively selected. These receptors were taken from a young man in good health.

J is TRBJ2-3 and V is TRBV11-1; 9 bases line up with TRBD2. With 2 bases clipped from V and 4 bases from J, the junction kept 7 bases outside the gene matches. The germline CDR1 and CDR2 sequences are SGHAT and FQDESV (reference sequence). The CDR3 covers 16 residues. CDR3 bases: TGTGCCAGCAGCTTAAGATTAGCGGGGGCGTCAGATACGCAGTATTTT. Residues: CASSLRLAGASDTQYF.

The J gene is TRBJ1-5, the V gene TRBV4-1, with D perhaps matching TRBD1 (5 bases). The CDR3 is made up of 16 amino acids. Trimming stripped 0 bases from V and 3 bases from J, with 12 bases between. The germline gives CDR1 MGHRA, CDR2 YSYEKL. The CDR3, as DNA: TGCGCCAGCAGCCAAGATCTTCTAGGGGACAATCAGCCCCAGCATTTT. It encodes CASSQDLLGDNQPQHF.

CDR3 in DNA: TGTGCCAGCAGCTTGAACGCGAACACCGGGGAGCTGTTTTTT. Its protein is CASSLNANTGELFF. J is TRBJ2-2 and V is TRBV7-6; D remains unclear. V lost 3 bases and J 0 bases, leaving 5 bases between the germline ends. There are 14 residues in the CDR3. Germline values: CDR1 SGHVS, CDR2 FNYEAQ. Full variable domain (rest looked up from reference TRBV7-6 and TRBJ2-2): GAGVSQSPRYKVTKRGQDVALRCDPISGHVSLYWYRQALGQGPEFLTYFNYEAQQDKSGLPNDRFSAERPEGSISTLTIQRTEQRDSAMYRCASSLNANTGELFFGEGSRLTVL.

This rearrangement joins TRBV7-9 to TRBJ2-7, with TRBD1 matching over 9 bases. J gave up 2 bases and V 6 bases, and 11 bases lay outside the gene matches. Germline V CDR1 and CDR2: SEHNR, FQNEAQ (reference sequence). CDR3 length: 16 amino acids. For the CDR3, the DNA is TGTGCCAGCAGTTTTGCCGGGACAGGGAATGCCTACGAGCAGTACTTC. It translates to CASSFAGTGNAYEQYF.

The chain recombines TRBV6-1 with TRBJ1-1, with D perhaps TRBD1 (5 bases). The ends were cut back, 4 bases at V and 4 bases at J, with 19 bases in the middle. The CDR3 loop spans 16 amino acids. Germline-derived CDR1 and CDR2 are MNHNS and SASEGT. For the CDR3, the DNA is TGTGCCAGCAGTGCTTACTTCCAGGGAGTCGGCACTGAAGCTTTCTTT. Translated: CASSAYFQGVGTEAFF.

This clone was detected only once. The gene calls are TRBV7-2 and TRBJ1-1; 7 nucleotides match TRBD1. Germline loops: CDR1 SGHTA, CDR2 FQGNSA. The CDR3 consists of 14 residues. The V segment lost 5 bases and the J segment 2 bases; nucleotides outside the gene matches: 5. The CDR3 reads CASSEDRANTEAFF. CDR3 DNA: TGTGCCAGCAGCGAAGACAGGGCTAACACTGAAGCTTTCTTT.

This chain uses TRBV5-1 with TRBJ2-2; possible D gene TRBD1, 6 bases. Between the trimmed V and J ends, which lost 4 bases and 6 bases, there was a span of 13 bases. This CDR3 has 14 amino acids. Germline values: CDR1 SGHRS, CDR2 YFSETQ. CDR3 sequence reads: CASSTLQGSGELFF. The DNA of the CDR3 is TGCGCCAGCAGCACCCTACAGGGTTCCGGGGAGCTGTTTTTT.

This clone was seen only once. The chain combines TRBV6-5 with TRBJ1-1; D uncertain. This CDR3 is 14 amino acids long. Germline V gives CDR1 MNHEY, CDR2 SVGAGI. V was shortened by 4 bases and J by 2 bases, with 11 bases between the two germline ends. The CDR3 protein is CASSFSMLNTEAFF. The CDR3 DNA reads as TGTGCCAGCAGTTTCTCTATGCTTAACACTGAAGCTTTCTTT.

CDR3 sequence (DNA): TGTGCCACCAGCAGAGAGGGCTATGGCTACACCTTC. As protein: CATSREGYGYTF. The chain is built from TRBV15 and TRBJ1-2; D is unresolved. Trimming took 0 bases from V and 4 from J, leaving 3 bases between them. This CDR3 region has 12 residues. Germline CDR1 is LNHNV and CDR2 is YYDKDF (reference sequence).

Regarding this clone: Different DNA sequences within this sample yield the same CDR3. The chain combines TRBV27 with TRBJ1-5; D remains ambiguous. The CDR3 sequence is 14 residues long. The V gene lost 5 bases and the J gene lost 0 bases, with 8 bases spanning the gap. Germline CDR1 MNHEY, CDR2 SMNVEV (reference sequence). CDR3 sequence: CASSPLYSNQPQHF. The CDR3 nucleotides read TGTGCCAGCAGTCCCCTCTATAGCAATCAGCCCCAGCATTTT.

V gene TRBV5-1 combines with J gene TRBJ1-2; 9 bases map to TRBD1. V lost 4 bases and J lost 6; bases outside the gene matches: 4. The germline V gene has CDR1 SGHRS and CDR2 YFSETQ. The CDR3 covers 13 residues. The CDR3 here is CASSGDRGDGYTF. Here the CDR3 DNA reads TGCGCCAGCAGCGGCGACAGGGGGGATGGCTACACCTTC.

The chain recombines TRBV11-2 with TRBJ2-1, with TRBD1 identical over 10 bases. Germline-derived CDR1 and CDR2 are SGHAT and FQNNGV. The V and J ends lost 8 bases and 7 bases, in that order; junction bases with no gene match: 8. The length of the CDR3 is 14 residues. CDR3 sequence reads: CASLTGGRFNEQFF. The CDR3 coding sequence is TGTGCCAGCCTGACAGGGGGCCGGTTTAATGAGCAGTTCTTC. Full variable domain (outside the CDR3, taken from reference TRBV11-2 and TRBJ2-1): EAGVAQSPRYKIIEKRQSVAFWCNPISGHATLYWYQQILGQGPKLLIQFQNNGVVDDSQLPKDRFSAERLKGVDSTLKIQPAKLEDSAVYLCASLTGGRFNEQFFGPGTRLTVL.

Comment on this clone: Other nucleotide sequences in the sample specify the same CDR3. The chain uses TRBV5-1 and TRBJ2-1, with TRBD1 as a possible D gene (5 bases). V was shortened by 0 bases and J by 3 bases, with 10 bases between the two germline ends. The CDR3 totals 15 residues. The germline V gene has CDR1 SGHRS and CDR2 YFSETQ. The DNA of the CDR3 is TGCGCCAGCAGCTTGGAGGGGTCAGGCTACAATGAGCAGTTCTTC. This gives the protein CASSLEGSGYNEQFF. Based on the CDR3 plus reference TRBV5-1 and TRBJ2-1, the full variable domain is KAGVTQTPRYLIKTRGQQVTLSCSPISGHRSVSWYQQTPGQGLQFLFEYFSETQRNKGNFPGRFSGRQFSNSRSEMNVSTLELGDSALYLCASSLEGSGYNEQFFGPGTRLTVL.

Points on this clone: The same CDR3 is also encoded by other DNA sequences in this sample. This sequence joins TRBV30 and TRBJ1-3; possibly TRBD1 for D (6 bases). The CDR3 has 14 residues. The V end lost 0 bases, the J end lost 4 bases, and 10 bases lay between the germline ends. CDR1 GTSNPN and CDR2 SVGIG come from the germline V gene (reference sequence). The DNA of the CDR3 is TGTGCCTGGAGTGTAGGGGGGCCCGGAAACACCATATATTTT. This codes for CAWSVGGPGNTIYF.

This clone has just one count. The V call is TRBV15, the J call TRBJ2-4; 9 nucleotides agree with TRBD1. The CDR3 extends over 15 amino acids. Losses at the gene ends were 2 bases for V and 3 bases for J; bases not matched to a gene: 2. The germline CDR1 and CDR2 sequences are LNHNV and YYDKDF (reference sequence). CDR3 coding DNA: TGTGCCACCAGCAGAAGGACAGGGGACAAAAACATTCAGTACTTC. Translation gives CATSRRTGDKNIQYF.

The J gene is TRBJ2-3, the V gene TRBV30; D gene uncertain. Germline loops: CDR1 GTSNPN, CDR2 SVGIG (reference sequence). Trimming removed 1 base from V and 3 bases from J, with 11 bases in between. The CDR3 totals 14 residues. The CDR3 loop reads CAWSEWERTDTQYF. In DNA form, the CDR3 reads TGTGCCTGGAGTGAGTGGGAAAGGACAGATACGCAGTATTTT. The full variable domain, with the rest looked up from reference TRBV30 and TRBJ2-3, is SQTIHQWPATLVQPVGSPLSLECTVEGTSNPNLYWYRQAAGRGLQLLFYSVGIGQISSEVPQNLSASRPQDRQFILSSKKLLLSDSGFYLCAWSEWERTDTQYFGPGTRLTVL.

CDR3 in DNA: TGTGCCAGCAGTGAGCGACAGGGTGCAACCTACGAGCAGTACTTC. Its translation: CASSERQGATYEQYF. J is TRBJ2-7 and V is TRBV6-1; 7 nucleotides agree with TRBD1. Germline V gene lookup returns CDR1 MNHNS and CDR2 SASEGT. Losses at the gene ends were 3 bases for V and 2 bases for J; bases not matched to a gene: 7. The CDR3 runs to 15 residues.